The T cell receptor beta chain under discussion was sequenced for a study of monozygotic twins with inflammatory bowel disease. Study-level points and caveats: Heterogeneous immunosuppressive treatment regimens may have introduced variability into patient repertoires.

The CDR3 loop spans 15 amino acids. Germline values: CDR1 GTSNPN, CDR2 SVGIG (reference sequence). It was roughly 3.5 ug of total RNA that each TCR library used. No DNA is given; TCRdb re-called the 5' RACE reads and lists each CDR3 protein once. The sample yields about 420,000 distinct CDR3 sequences, of which the top ten take up around 2.4%. Worth noting for this clonotype: The antigen is not known.

The sequence derives from a human donor with ulcerative colitis or Crohn's disease, or a healthy co-twin of an affected twin (not recorded which). Sequencing input: blood. J is TRBJ1-6 and V is TRBV30. CDR3 region: CAWRTRHLYNSPLHF.